Shown below are 15 T cell receptor beta chains from a single sample sequenced in a study of shared clonotypes between healthy human individuals. Using immunoSEQ multiplex PCR, the repertoire was profiled, and TCRdb retains in-frame clones only, with some absent. In the table there are around 2.5 million clones, roughly 93% of which are singletons. Specimen: naive CD4+ T cells from PBMCs. Subset given: CD45RA+ positively selected. Source of these receptors: a man aged 18 to 35 in good health. Some clones in this sample may be carry-over from other donors' samples.

This chain connects TRBV5-1 to TRBJ2-3; D perhaps matches TRBD2 (5 bases). From germline, CDR1 is SGHRS and CDR2 YFSETQ. This CDR3 comprises 13 residues. Trimming shortened V by 0 bases and J by 8 bases, and 10 bases separated the two germline ends. This chain's CDR3 is CASSLAGMSTQYF. The CDR3, as DNA: TGCGCCAGCAGCTTGGCCGGGATGAGTACGCAGTATTTT.

V usage is TRBV28 and J usage is TRBJ2-7; 7 nucleotides align to TRBD1. V shed 5 bases, J shed 5 bases, and the junction held 6 bases outside the gene matches. The CDR3 runs to 13 residues. Germline V gives CDR1 MDHEN, CDR2 SYDVKM. The CDR3 DNA reads as TGTGCCAGCAGTCCTTGGACAGGCAACGAGCAGTACTTC. Its protein is CASSPWTGNEQYF.

The chain recombines TRBV12-2 with TRBJ2-1; TRBD2 reflects the table's D call only, with no check against the DNA. TRBV12-2 counts as a pseudogene. CDR3 length equals 18 residues. The CDR3 reads CASRLHTLTSDSYNEQFF. The CDR3 nucleotides read TGTGCAAGTCGCTTACATACACTTACTAGCGACTCCTACAATGAGCAGTTCTTC.

The rearrangement links TRBV7-7 to TRBJ2-3; 7 nucleotides align to TRBD2. V shed 1 base, J shed 5 bases, and the junction held 6 bases outside the gene matches. Germline V gene sequence: CDR1 SSHAT, CDR2 FNYEAQ (reference sequence). This CDR3 comprises 15 residues. The CDR3 is CASSLGLGGGDTQYF. DNA of the CDR3: TGTGCCAGCAGCTTAGGGTTAGGCGGGGGAGATACGCAGTATTTT. The variable domain in full, with the rest retrieved from reference TRBV7-7 and TRBJ2-3, is GAGVSQSPRYKVTKRGQDVTLRCDPISSHATLYWYQQALGQGPEFLTYFNYEAQPDKSGLPSDRFSAERPEGSISTLTIQRTEQRDSAMYRCASSLGLGGGDTQYFGPGTRLTVL.

V usage is TRBV6-6 and J usage is TRBJ2-7; D is perhaps TRBD2 (5 bases). V was trimmed by 6 bases and J by 0 bases, leaving 15 bases between them. CDR3 length equals 15 residues. Germline assignment: CDR1 MNHNY and CDR2 SVGAGI (reference sequence). As DNA, the CDR3 is TGTGCCAGCAGCCCGAGATTGGGGAGCTCCTACGAGCAGTACTTC. It encodes CASSPRLGSSYEQYF.

The rearrangement links TRBV28 to TRBJ1-3; D unresolved. The CDR3 is 16 residues long. Germline CDR1 and CDR2: MDHEN and SYDVKM. Trimming cost V 7 bases and J 0 bases, with 16 bases left between them. CDR3 residues: CASNPLGRVSGNTIYF. In nucleotides, the CDR3 is TGTGCCAGCAACCCCCTCGGACGCGTCTCTGGAAACACCATATATTTT. The whole variable domain, filled in from reference TRBV28 and TRBJ1-3, reads DVKVTQSSRYLVKRTGEKVFLECVQDMDHENMFWYRQDPGLGLRLIYFSYDVKMKEKGDIPEGYSVSREKKERFSLILESASTNQTSMYLCASNPLGRVSGNTIYFGEGSWLTVV.

To note about this clone: Other DNA sequences in this sample translate to the same CDR3. The chain links TRBV19 to TRBJ1-1; D not resolved. The CDR3 contains 14 residues. Between the trimmed V and J ends, which lost 3 bases and 1 base, there was a span of 9 bases. Per germline, CDR1 LNHDA and CDR2 SQIVND (reference sequence). CDR3 amino acids: CASSIRQENTEAFF. The DNA of the CDR3 is TGTGCCAGTAGTATTCGGCAGGAGAACACTGAAGCTTTCTTT.

This clone was found once. The chain has TRBV18 and TRBJ1-5, with D uncertain. The CDR3 is 15 amino acids. V dropped 3 bases and J dropped 3 bases, with 12 bases sitting between them. Per the germline V gene, CDR1 is KGHSH and CDR2 is LQKENI. CDR3 residues: CASSPGLGVNQPQHF. The CDR3 DNA is TGTGCCAGCTCACCCGGGCTCGGAGTCAATCAGCCCCAGCATTTT.

This chain uses TRBV6-1 with TRBJ1-6; the match to TRBD1 covers 7 bases. V gave up 10 bases and J gave up 3 bases; unmatched junction bases: 6. The CDR3 runs 14 residues. Germline CDR1 reads MNHNS; CDR2 reads SASEGT. CDR3 in DNA: TGTGCCACCAGACAGGGCAACTATAATTCACCCCTCCACTTT. It translates to CATRQGNYNSPLHF.

The rearrangement links TRBV28 to TRBJ1-5; no clear D. Germline V gives CDR1 MDHEN, CDR2 SYDVKM. There are 14 residues in the CDR3. V was trimmed by 2 bases and J by 4 bases, leaving 9 bases between them. The CDR3, as DNA: TGTGCCAGCAGTTTAAGAGTCCCTAATCAGCCCCAGCATTTT. Its protein product is CASSLRVPNQPQHF. The full variable domain, rest sourced from reference TRBV28 and TRBJ1-5, is DVKVTQSSRYLVKRTGEKVFLECVQDMDHENMFWYRQDPGLGLRLIYFSYDVKMKEKGDIPEGYSVSREKKERFSLILESASTNQTSMYLCASSLRVPNQPQHFGDGTRLSIL.

This clone is a singleton in its sample. The V gene is TRBV19, the J gene TRBJ1-3; tentatively, D is TRBD1 (5 bases). V was pared by 3 bases and J by 0 bases, with 15 bases between. Germline lookup yields CDR1 LNHDA and CDR2 SQIVND (reference sequence). The CDR3 loop spans 17 amino acids. The CDR3 DNA reads TGTGCCAGTAGTATCAAAATAGGGGAAAGCTCTGGAAACACCATATATTTT. Translation gives CASSIKIGESSGNTIYF.

This sequence joins TRBV2 and TRBJ1-2; D ambiguous. With 6 bases removed from V and 8 bases from J, the gap between germline ends came to 4 bases. The CDR3 covers 9 residues. Germline loops: CDR1 SNHLY, CDR2 FYNNEI. CDR3 sequence: CASRDGYTF. CDR3 nucleotides: TGTGCCAGCAGGGACGGCTACACCTTC.

This sequence joins TRBV18 and TRBJ2-3; D unclear. The CDR3 is 15 residues long. V lost 4 bases to trimming and J lost 0 bases, with 11 bases between them. Germline V gene sequence: CDR1 KGHSH, CDR2 LQKENI. CDR3 in DNA: TGTGCCAGCTCACTCGCGGTAGCTAGCACAGATACGCAGTATTTT. This translates into CASSLAVASTDTQYF.

With regard to this clone: Additional DNA sequences in this sample encode the identical CDR3. The rearrangement links TRBV7-3 to TRBJ2-3; D not resolved. Trimming left V 5 bases short and J 4 bases short, with 10 bases between. The germline CDR1 and CDR2 sequences are SGHTA and FQGTGA. This CDR3 is 13 amino acids long. This chain's CDR3 is CASSPLGADTQYF. Written as DNA, the CDR3 is TGTGCCAGCAGCCCCCTGGGTGCAGATACGCAGTATTTT.

On this clone itself: Other DNA sequences in the sample encode the same CDR3. This rearrangement joins TRBV7-3 to TRBJ1-5; a possible D gene is TRBD1 (5 bases). V dropped 1 base and J dropped 7 bases, with 8 bases sitting between them. Germline V lookup: CDR1 SGHTA, CDR2 FQGTGA. The CDR3 extends over 13 amino acids. The CDR3: CASSLSQGQPQHF. As DNA, the CDR3 is TGTGCCAGCAGCTTAAGCCAGGGACAGCCCCAGCATTTT. Full variable domain (remainder filled in from reference TRBV7-3 and TRBJ1-5): GAGVSQTPSNKVTEKGKYVELRCDPISGHTALYWYRQSLGQGPEFLIYFQGTGAADDSGLPNDRFFAVRPEGSVSTLKIQRTERGDSAVYLCASSLSQGQPQHFGDGTRLSIL.